The next 5 T cell receptor beta chains were all read from a single sample in a study of T-cell memory formation after mild COVID-19. TCRdb used MiXCR to reprocess the 5' RACE reads, holding one entry per CDR3 protein. The table lists 55,000 to 80,000 distinct CDR3 sequences, 9% to 9.5% of them singletons. Specimen: PBMCs or a T cell subset sorted from them (not recorded which). The receptors shown here come from a man between 18 and 35 years old who had mild COVID-19 (a few samples of this study predate the infection). Cell type and time point are not known.

There are many counts of this clonotype. The V gene is TRBV7-2, the J gene TRBJ2-5; maybe TRBD2 (6 bases). Trimming removed 0 bases from V and 2 bases from J, with 16 bases in between. The CDR3 contains 17 residues. Germline V lookup: CDR1 SGHTA, CDR2 FQGNSA. The CDR3 DNA is TGTGCCAGCAGCTTAGCGCGGGCTAGCGCTGGGCAAGAGACCCAGTACTTC. Its translation is CASSLARASAGQETQYF.

This clonotype was observed at least ten times. The chain couples TRBV6-5 to TRBJ1-1, with a tentative D call TRBD1 (5 bases). Trimming stripped 5 bases from V and 5 bases from J, with 15 bases between. The CDR3 contains 14 residues. Per germline, CDR1 MNHEY and CDR2 SVGAGI. The CDR3 DNA reads TGTGCCAGCAGTCAGACCAGGGTAAGGACTGAAGCTTTCTTT. Translated: CASSQTRVRTEAFF.

The chain recombines TRBV12-3 or TRBV12-4 with TRBJ2-3, with 8 positions matching TRBD1. V was pared by 3 bases and J by 3 bases, with 23 bases of the junction left unmatched. This CDR3 spans 21 amino acids. The CDR3 nucleotides read TGTGCCAGCAGTTTCGGTGTGTGGGGCAGGGGGCACGGGGGCCGGACAGATACGCAGTATTTT. Its protein is CASSFGVWGRGHGGRTDTQYF.

The chain recombines TRBV5-8 with TRBJ1-1, with a weak D call TRBD1 (5 bases). Germline V CDR1 and CDR2: SGHTS, YDEGEE. Trimming took off 0 bases at V and 8 bases at J, with 14 bases between the two ends. The CDR3 is 14 amino acids. The CDR3 DNA follows: TGTGCCAGCAGCTTGGGGCCTGGGGGACTAGAAGCTTTCTTT. Amino acid sequence: CASSLGPGGLEAFF. Looking up the rest from reference TRBV5-8 and TRBJ1-1 gives the full variable domain: EAGVTQSPTHLIKTRGQQATLRCSPISGHTSVYWYQQALGLGLQFLLWYDEGEERNRGNFPPRFSGRQFPNYSSELNVNALELEDSALYLCASSLGPGGLEAFFGQGTRLTVV.

This clonotype was recorded once. J is TRBJ1-4 and V is TRBV12-3 or TRBV12-4; no clear D gene. V was shortened by 6 bases and J by 13 bases, with 15 bases between the two germline ends. The CDR3 length is 12 residues. DNA for the CDR3: TGTGCCAGCAGCCGAACCGGGAGATCACTGTTTTTT. Amino acids: CASSRTGRSLFF.